This TCR beta chain was recovered during a study of siplizumab effects on memory and regulatory T cells. Study-wide results and limits: There was no confirmation of the suppressive function of proliferating Tregs from siplizumab cultures.

CDR3 length: 15 residues. Germline V gene data show CDR1 as ENHRY and CDR2 as SYGVKD. Concerning this clone itself: Its antigen is unidentified.

Around 9.1 x 10^4 TCR templates per sample were sequenced. Repertoires were generated with immunoSEQ multiplex PCR, while TCRdb's copy carries only in-frame clones and drops some. Seen here are some 97,000 clones, 85% to 95% observed once, and the top ten hold over 1%. This TCR was recovered from a human donor in good health. Sequencing used non-Treg CD4+ T cells sorted from blood. The chain has TRBV10-3 and TRBJ2-5; a weak D match, TRBD1 (5 bases). Judging by the DNA end, TRBJ2-7 fits better; the J call may be wrong. The CDR3 DNA sequence: TGTGCCATCAGTGAGTCGCCAGGGTCGAGCTACGAGCAGTACTTC. Residues: CAISESPGSSYEQYF.